This T cell receptor beta chain was identified during a study of cytomegalovirus exposure and HLA in healthy donors. Across the study: Around 86 million unique TCRs, all from HLA-typed donors, were included in an early release of the data. Findings of the study overall: Highly shared sequence variants in one cluster were likely a sequencing artifact. Segments of the TCR beta V type were, in most cases, productive about 90% or about 30% of the time in an earlier analysis.

The length of the CDR3 is 16 residues. V lost 7 bases and J lost 4; bases outside the gene matches: 10. CDR1 MDHEN and CDR2 SYDVKM come from the germline V gene. The PCR had 60 Vbeta and 13 Jbeta primers. Repertoires were generated with immunoSEQ multiplex PCR, while TCRdb's copy carries only in-frame clones and drops some. Seen here are 180,000 or so clones, approximately 71% observed once, and the top ten hold roughly 8.2%. This clone occurred a few times. Its antigen remains unknown. While unrecorded immune exposures were likely, the donors were nominally healthy when sampled. This receptor was taken from a woman aged 35 to 49 in good health and CMV-seropositive. The sequenced material came from PBMCs. The chain has TRBV28 and TRBJ1-6, with 7 bases identical to TRBD1. The CDR3 coding sequence is TGTGCCAGCATCGGTTGGGACAGCAGTTATAATTCACCCCTCCACTTT. Translated, it gives CASIGWDSSYNSPLHF.